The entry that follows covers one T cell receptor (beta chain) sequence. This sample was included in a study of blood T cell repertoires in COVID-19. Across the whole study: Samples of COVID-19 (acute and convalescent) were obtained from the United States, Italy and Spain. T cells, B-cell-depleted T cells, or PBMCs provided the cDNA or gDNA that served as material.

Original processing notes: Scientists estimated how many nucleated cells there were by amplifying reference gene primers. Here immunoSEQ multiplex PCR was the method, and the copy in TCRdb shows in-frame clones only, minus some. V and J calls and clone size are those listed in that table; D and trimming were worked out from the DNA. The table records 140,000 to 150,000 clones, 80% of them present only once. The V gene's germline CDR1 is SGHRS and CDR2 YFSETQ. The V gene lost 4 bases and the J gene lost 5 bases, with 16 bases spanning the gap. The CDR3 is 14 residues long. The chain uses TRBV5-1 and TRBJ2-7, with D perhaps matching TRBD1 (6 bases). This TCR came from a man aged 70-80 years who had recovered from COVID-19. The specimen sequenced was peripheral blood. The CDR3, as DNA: TGCGCCAGCAGCCGGGACACTCTTACCGACGAGCAGTACTTC. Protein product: CASSRDTLTDEQYF.